The 21 T cell receptor beta chains listed next were all sequenced from one sample in a study of glioma-infiltrating T cells after dendritic cell vaccination listed by TCRdb under 2016. The library was built by means of the immunoSEQ multiplex PCR assay. In its TCRdb copy, this immuneACCESS table keeps in-frame sequences only and misses some clones. Where compared with another copy, unresolved V genes explain less than half of these, and the others have no known cause. In this sample the table shows roughly 100,000 clones, 70% to 90% of which occur a single time. Less than 3% of the sample is in the top ten clones. The sample in question was blood, obtained before dendritic cell vaccination. These receptors were obtained from a human donor with glioblastoma.

The chain carries TRBV5-1 and TRBJ1-1, with TRBD1 matching over 9 bases. The V gene end was trimmed by 5 bases and the J gene end by 1 base; junction bases not matched to a gene: 3. The CDR3 consists of 14 residues. Germline V gene sequence: CDR1 SGHRS, CDR2 YFSETQ. The CDR3 here is CASRVGQGNTEAFF. For the CDR3, the DNA is TGCGCCAGCAGGGTGGGACAGGGGAACACTGAAGCTTTCTTT.

CDR3 loop: CASSLARGEAFF. The CDR3 nucleotides read TGTGCCAGCAGCTTAGCCCGGGGAGAAGCTTTCTTT. This rearrangement joins TRBV7-2 to TRBJ1-1; D gene uncertain. Germline loops: CDR1 SGHTA, CDR2 FQGNSA. The CDR3 has 12 residues. V was shortened by 0 bases and J by 8 bases, with 7 bases between the two germline ends.

V gene TRBV18 combines with J gene TRBJ2-7, with 7 positions matching TRBD1. CDR3 length: 14 amino acids. Germline CDR1 is KGHSH and CDR2 is LQKENI. Unmatched junction bases numbered 7, after V lost 6 bases and J lost 2 bases. The CDR3 DNA reads TGTGCCAGCTCTCACTCAAGGGGGCCCTACGAGCAGTACTTC. Translated: CASSHSRGPYEQYF.

The V gene is TRBV2, the J gene TRBJ2-2, with 7 bases that match TRBD1. The germline gives CDR1 SNHLY, CDR2 FYNNEI. This CDR3 contains 13 residues. The V gene end was trimmed by 6 bases and the J gene end by 6 bases; junction bases not matched to a gene: 4. The CDR3, as DNA: TGTGCCAGCAGAAACAGGGGTCCCGGGGAGCTGTTTTTT. It encodes CASRNRGPGELFF.

This chain joins TRBV6-6 and TRBJ1-3; 8 bases agree with TRBD1. J gave up 5 bases and V 5 bases, and 8 bases lay outside the gene matches. This CDR3 is built from 15 residues. Per germline, CDR1 MNHNY and CDR2 SVGAGI (reference sequence). CDR3 nucleotide sequence: TGTGCCAGCAGTGGGGACGGACAGGGCAGAAACACCATATATTTT. Translation: CASSGDGQGRNTIYF.

In DNA, the CDR3 is TGTGCCAGCAGTTCCGCGGCCAACTATGGCTACACCTTC. The encoded protein is CASSSAANYGYTF. The chain uses TRBV27 and TRBJ1-2; no clear D. Germline V lookup: CDR1 MNHEY, CDR2 SMNVEV (reference sequence). Trimming shortened V by 4 bases and J by 2 bases, and 8 bases separated the two germline ends. CDR3 length equals 13 residues.

V usage is TRBV7-2 and J usage is TRBJ1-4; a possible D gene is TRBD1 (6 bases). Trimming took 3 bases from V and 4 from J, leaving 9 bases between them. The V gene's germline CDR1 is SGHTA and CDR2 FQGNSA. There are 14 residues in the CDR3. The CDR3 DNA reads TGTGCCAGCAGCTTGGGGGGGCTTAATGAAAAACTGTTTTTT. This gives the protein CASSLGGLNEKLFF.

This clone was seen just once. The chain links TRBV2 to TRBJ1-4; 8 bases match TRBD1. The CDR3 contains 15 residues. CDR1 is SNHLY and CDR2 is FYNNEI in the germline V gene. J lost 0 bases, V lost 5 bases, and 2 bases had no gene match. CDR3 nucleotides: TGTGCCAGCAGTAAGACAGGGGCAACTAATGAAAAACTGTTTTTT. It codes for CASSKTGATNEKLFF.

The V and J genes are TRBV27 and TRBJ2-7; 16 bases line up with TRBD2. In germline, CDR1 is MNHEY, CDR2 SMNVEV (reference sequence). CDR3 length: 16 residues. With V trimmed by 4 bases and J by 3 bases, 3 bases remained unmatched. This chain's CDR3 is CASSSGTSGRVYEQYF. In DNA form, the CDR3 reads TGTGCCAGCAGTTCCGGGACTAGCGGGAGGGTCTACGAGCAGTACTTC.

J is TRBJ1-3 and V is TRBV5-4; TRBD1 is a possible D gene (5 bases). This CDR3 has 15 residues. Trimming cost V 2 bases and J 0 bases, with 9 bases left between them. Germline V gene lookup returns CDR1 SGHNT and CDR2 YYREEE (reference sequence). The CDR3 region is CASSFDQGSGNTIYF. For the CDR3, the DNA is TGTGCCAGCAGCTTTGATCAGGGCTCTGGAAACACCATATATTTT.

V and J are TRBV5-6 and TRBJ2-3; the D gene is possibly TRBD1 (5 bases). The CDR3 is made up of 16 amino acids. The germline gives CDR1 SGHDT, CDR2 YYEEEE. The V end lost 4 bases, the J end lost 5 bases, and 20 bases lay between the germline ends. CDR3: CASSLGTGHSGDTQYF. CDR3 in DNA: TGTGCCAGCAGCCTGGGTACAGGCCACTCGGGAGATACGCAGTATTTT.

The chain uses TRBV6-5 and TRBJ2-2; TRBD1 might be the D (5 bases). Germline V gene lookup returns CDR1 MNHEY and CDR2 SVGAGI. This CDR3 spans 16 amino acids. V shed 2 bases and J shed 1 base, with 11 bases lying between them. CDR3 in DNA: TGTGCCAGCAGTTACGAGGCAGGGATGAACACCGGGGAGCTGTTTTTT. This encodes CASSYEAGMNTGELFF.

The genes are TRBV6-5 and TRBJ1-2; D not resolved. Germline V gene sequence: CDR1 MNHEY, CDR2 SVGAGI. Trimming pared 0 bases from V and 4 bases from J, leaving 12 bases between. The CDR3 sequence is 15 residues long. The CDR3, as DNA: TGTGCCAGCAGTTACTCGAGGGTAACCATCTATGGCTACACCTTC. Translating it yields CASSYSRVTIYGYTF.

J is TRBJ2-1 and V is TRBV7-3, with 9 bases fitting TRBD2. V shed 5 bases, J shed 0 bases, and the junction held 2 bases outside the gene matches. Germline values: CDR1 SGHTA, CDR2 FQGTGA. There are 15 residues in the CDR3. CDR3 region: CASSQLAGSYNEQFF. The CDR3 nucleotides read TGTGCCAGCAGCCAACTAGCGGGCTCCTACAATGAGCAGTTCTTC. Variable domain in full (rest from reference TRBV7-3 and TRBJ2-1): GAGVSQTPSNKVTEKGKYVELRCDPISGHTALYWYRQSLGQGPEFLIYFQGTGAADDSGLPNDRFFAVRPEGSVSTLKIQRTERGDSAVYLCASSQLAGSYNEQFFGPGTRLTVL.

The chain carries TRBV4-3 and TRBJ2-2, with D maybe TRBD2 (6 bases). Trimming removed 4 bases from V and 0 bases from J, with 15 bases in between. The CDR3 is made up of 17 amino acids. CDR1 is LGHNA and CDR2 is YSLEER in the germline V gene. CDR3: CASSPSSARANTGELFF. CDR3 DNA: TGCGCCAGCAGCCCCTCTAGCGCCCGAGCGAACACCGGGGAGCTGTTTTTT.

This clone was observed once. This chain links TRBV5-4 with TRBJ2-6; D might be TRBD1 (5 bases). CDR1 and CDR2 (germline): SGHNT, YYREEE (reference sequence). The CDR3 totals 15 residues. V was clipped by 4 bases and J by 4 bases, with 12 bases between them. The CDR3 DNA follows: TGTGCCAGCAGCCTAAGGGGAACAGGGGCCAACGTCCTGACTTTC. Amino acids: CASSLRGTGANVLTF.

The chain carries TRBV4-3 and TRBJ2-7; D remains ambiguous. The CDR3 spans 14 residues. CDR1 and CDR2 (germline): LGHNA, YSLEER. V lost 0 bases to trimming and J lost 1 base, with 7 bases between them. The CDR3 nucleotides are TGCGCCAGCAGCCAAGAATACGGTTCCTACGAGCAGTACTTC. Its protein is CASSQEYGSYEQYF.

The V and J genes are TRBV28 and TRBJ2-1, with 7 bases identical to TRBD1. The V segment lost 6 bases and the J segment 0 bases; nucleotides outside the gene matches: 5. There are 15 residues in the CDR3. Germline V lookup: CDR1 MDHEN, CDR2 SYDVKM. CDR3 amino acids: CASSPGDSSYNEQFF. As DNA, the CDR3 is TGTGCCAGCAGCCCCGGGGACAGCTCCTACAATGAGCAGTTCTTC.

The rearrangement joins TRBV6-5 to TRBJ2-5; 11 bases are a match to TRBD2. The tail of the sequence fits TRBJ2-7 better, so the J call may be wrong. CDR3 length: 14 amino acids. Germline-derived CDR1 and CDR2 are MNHEY and SVGAGI. Written as DNA, the CDR3 is TGTGCCAGCAGTGCTAGCGGGGGGAAATACGAGCAGTACTTC. It specifies CASSASGGKYEQYF.

The gene calls are TRBV5-1 and TRBJ2-7, with D possibly being TRBD2 (5 bases). The CDR3 spans 14 residues. Between the trimmed V and J ends, which lost 4 bases and 2 bases, there was a span of 13 bases. CDR1 and CDR2 from the germline V gene are SGHRS and YFSETQ. CDR3 nucleotide sequence: TGCGCCAGCAGCCTTTTAGACGGGACCTACGAGCAGTACTTC. This sequence encodes CASSLLDGTYEQYF.

There are a few counts of this clone. The V gene is TRBV4-3, the J gene TRBJ1-2, with 8 bases lining up with TRBD1. The CDR3 length is 14 residues. V shed 3 bases and J 4 bases; nucleotides not matched to a gene: 4. The germline gives CDR1 LGHNA, CDR2 YSLEER. CDR3 region: CASSHPGQAYGYTF. CDR3 sequence (DNA): TGCGCCAGCAGCCACCCGGGACAGGCCTATGGCTACACCTTC.